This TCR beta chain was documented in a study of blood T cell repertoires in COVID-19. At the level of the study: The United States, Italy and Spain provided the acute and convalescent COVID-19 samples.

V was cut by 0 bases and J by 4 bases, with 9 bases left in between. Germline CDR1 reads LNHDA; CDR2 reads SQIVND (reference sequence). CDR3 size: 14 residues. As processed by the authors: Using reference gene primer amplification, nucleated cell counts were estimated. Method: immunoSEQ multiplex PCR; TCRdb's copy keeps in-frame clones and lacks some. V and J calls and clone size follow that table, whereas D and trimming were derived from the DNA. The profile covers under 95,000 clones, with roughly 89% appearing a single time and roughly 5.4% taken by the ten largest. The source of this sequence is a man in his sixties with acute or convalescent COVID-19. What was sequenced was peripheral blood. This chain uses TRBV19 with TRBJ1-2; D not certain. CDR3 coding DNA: TGTGCCAGTAGTATAGACAAACAGATCTATGGCTACACCTTC. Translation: CASSIDKQIYGYTF.